One and the same sample provided the 14 T cell receptor beta chains below, sequenced in a study of cytomegalovirus exposure and HLA in healthy donors. This PCR relied on a set of 60 Vbeta primers and 13 Jbeta primers. Clones were sequenced by immunoSEQ multiplex PCR, and TCRdb holds only the in-frame ones, with some missing. The sample yields under 85,000 clones, under 85% seen once. Specimen: PBMCs. The receptors were sampled from a woman aged 40 to 50 in good health and CMV-seropositive.

CDR3 bases: TGTGCCAGCAGCTTGTCTGGGACAGGGAATCAGCCCCAGCATTTT. This encodes CASSLSGTGNQPQHF. The V call is TRBV5-4, the J call TRBJ1-5, with 9 bases fitting TRBD1. CDR1 and CDR2 (germline): SGHNT, YYREEE (reference sequence). This CDR3 is built from 15 residues. V was pared by 1 base and J by 4 bases, with 3 bases of the junction left unmatched.

The V gene is TRBV5-4, the J gene TRBJ2-1; 10 bases are shared with TRBD2. CDR1 SGHNT and CDR2 YYREEE come from the germline V gene (reference sequence). The CDR3 loop spans 17 amino acids. J gave up 4 bases and V 0 bases, and 7 bases lay outside the gene matches. Here the CDR3 DNA reads TGTGCCAGCAGCTTGGCTAGCGGGAGTCGCCTTTACAATGAGCAGTTCTTC. Translation gives CASSLASGSRLYNEQFF.

The chain links TRBV4-1 to TRBJ2-7, with D possibly being TRBD1 (5 bases). V lost 0 bases and J lost 5, with 8 bases in between. CDR1 MGHRA and CDR2 YSYEKL come from the germline V gene. This CDR3 region has 13 residues. DNA of the CDR3: TGCGCCAGCAGCCAAGACTCAGGGCACGAGCAGTACTTC. Its translation is CASSQDSGHEQYF.

This clone has just a few counts. J is TRBJ2-3 and V is TRBV5-4, with 11 nucleotides matching TRBD1. The J segment lost 7 bases and the V segment lost 4 bases, leaving 5 bases of the junction unmatched. CDR3 size: 14 residues. CDR1 SGHNT and CDR2 YYREEE come from the germline V gene (reference sequence). CDR3: CASSGGTGGNTQYF. The DNA of the CDR3 is TGTGCCAGCAGCGGGGGGACAGGGGGGAATACGCAGTATTTT.

The J gene is TRBJ1-5, the V gene TRBV25-1, with TRBD1 matching over 9 bases. The ends lost 7 bases at V and 7 bases at J; junction bases unmatched: 8. This CDR3 is built from 14 residues. From germline, CDR1 is MGHDK and CDR2 SYGVNS. For the CDR3, the DNA is TGTGCCAGCACCTGGGACAGGGTTGGGCAGCCCCAGCATTTT. Translated: CASTWDRVGQPQHF.

V usage is TRBV5-1 and J usage is TRBJ2-3, with TRBD1 identical over 7 bases. This CDR3 contains 14 residues. Germline V gene lookup returns CDR1 SGHRS and CDR2 YFSETQ. The junction had 10 bases not matched to a gene; V was cut back by 6 bases and J by 6 bases. The CDR3 bases are TGCGCCAGCAAAACAGGGGACCTACTGGATACGCAGTATTTT. Translation: CASKTGDLLDTQYF.

The V call is TRBV30, the J call TRBJ1-1, with D unclear. This CDR3 is built from 14 residues. Trimming took 2 bases from V and 8 from J, leaving 18 bases between them. Germline V gives CDR1 GTSNPN, CDR2 SVGIG (reference sequence). The CDR3 nucleotides read TGTGCCTGGAGTCGGGAATCGAGGAGTTTGGAAGCTTTCTTT. This encodes CAWSRESRSLEAFF.

This clone was seen just once. The V gene is TRBV9, the J gene TRBJ1-2; 9 nucleotides line up with TRBD1. After removal of 3 bases from V and 4 bases from J, the junction contained 10 bases not matched to a gene. CDR1 SGDLS and CDR2 YYNGEE come from the germline V gene. The CDR3 is made up of 16 amino acids. The CDR3 region has the DNA TGTGCCAGCAGCGGCACCGGGACAGGGCGCCCCTATGGCTACACCTTC. Amino acid sequence: CASSGTGTGRPYGYTF.

The J gene is TRBJ2-1, the V gene TRBV5-4; D is possibly TRBD1 (6 bases). Between the trimmed V and J ends, which lost 4 bases and 10 bases, there was a span of 15 bases. The CDR3 runs 13 residues. Germline-derived CDR1 and CDR2 are SGHNT and YYREEE (reference sequence). The CDR3 coding sequence is TGTGCCAGCAGCATTCAGGGGAAGGGGGAGCAGTTCTTC. Translated: CASSIQGKGEQFF.

The chain combines TRBV6-6 with TRBJ1-1, with TRBD1 as a possible D gene (5 bases). The V and J ends lost 6 bases and 1 base respectively, with 12 bases between them. CDR3 length: 14 residues. Germline loops: CDR1 MNHNY, CDR2 SVGAGI (reference sequence). CDR3 residues: CASSQGQTNTEAFF. DNA for the CDR3: TGTGCCAGCAGCCAAGGACAAACGAACACTGAAGCTTTCTTT.

This clone was recorded a few times. The V and J genes are TRBV5-4 and TRBJ1-2; D unclear. Germline CDR1 reads SGHNT; CDR2 reads YYREEE (reference sequence). The CDR3 totals 12 residues. The V and J ends lost 2 bases and 3 bases respectively, with 5 bases between them. CDR3 in amino acids: CASSLADYGYTF. The CDR3, as DNA: TGTGCCAGCAGCTTAGCGGACTATGGCTACACCTTC.

The chain links TRBV28 to TRBJ2-1; 12 bases map to TRBD2. CDR3 length: 15 residues. CDR1 is MDHEN and CDR2 is SYDVKM in the germline V gene. After removal of 6 bases from V and 7 bases from J, the junction contained 7 bases not matched to a gene. The CDR3 bases are TGTGCCAGCAGCCTACTAGCGGGGGGAATAAATGAGCAGTTCTTC. This sequence encodes CASSLLAGGINEQFF.

This chain joins TRBV2 and TRBJ2-5; the D gene is possibly TRBD2 (6 bases). The CDR3 has 13 residues. Looked up from germline, CDR1 is SNHLY and CDR2 is FYNNEI. V lost 6 bases to trimming and J lost 3 bases, with 11 bases between them. In nucleotides, the CDR3 is TGTGCCAGCAGGGTGGAGGGGAAAGAGACCCAGTACTTC. Translation gives CASRVEGKETQYF.

The chain couples TRBV27 to TRBJ1-1; D is possibly TRBD1 (6 bases). The CDR3 has 12 residues. The germline CDR1 and CDR2 sequences are MNHEY and SMNVEV (reference sequence). Trimming left V 8 bases short and J 10 bases short, with 17 bases between. In DNA, the CDR3 is TGTGCCAGCGCGCCAGGGGACCCGAGAGCTTTCTTT. As protein: CASAPGDPRAFF.